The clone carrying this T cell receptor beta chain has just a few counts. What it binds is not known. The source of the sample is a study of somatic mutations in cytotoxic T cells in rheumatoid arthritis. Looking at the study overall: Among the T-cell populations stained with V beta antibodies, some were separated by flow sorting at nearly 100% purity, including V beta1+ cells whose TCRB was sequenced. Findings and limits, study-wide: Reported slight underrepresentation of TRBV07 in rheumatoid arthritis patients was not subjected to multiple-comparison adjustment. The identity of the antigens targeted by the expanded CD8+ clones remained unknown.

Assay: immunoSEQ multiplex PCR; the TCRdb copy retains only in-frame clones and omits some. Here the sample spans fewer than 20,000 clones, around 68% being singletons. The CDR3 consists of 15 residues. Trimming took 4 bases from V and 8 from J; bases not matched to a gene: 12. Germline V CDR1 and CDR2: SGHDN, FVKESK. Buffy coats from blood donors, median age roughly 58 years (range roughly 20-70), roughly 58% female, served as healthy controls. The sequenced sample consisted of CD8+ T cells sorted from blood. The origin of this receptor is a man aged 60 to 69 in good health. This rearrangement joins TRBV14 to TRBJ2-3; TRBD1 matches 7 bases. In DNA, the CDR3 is TGTGCCAGCAGCCCCCCCCTTGGGGCAGGGGGTACGCAGTATTTT. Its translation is CASSPPLGAGGTQYF.